These T cell receptor beta chains were read from a single sample in a study of long-term antiretroviral therapy in people with HIV. The data were produced by immunoSEQ multiplex PCR, yet TCRdb's version contains in-frame clones alone and is incomplete. The sample carries over 35,000 clones, 80% to 85% recorded once. The specimen was unsorted PBMCs, collected 1.5 years after starting antiretroviral therapy. These receptors all stem from a man aged 18-30 years with HIV. Each CDR3 is given with its conserved first and last residue. Fields, in order: V gene, clone size, J gene, CDR3 protein. The size entry is marked missing in some rows and otherwise reads once, few, many or a size class.

v_call: TRBV7-9
clone_size: few
j_call: TRBJ2-7
cdr3_aa: CASSLGGDRYEQYF

v_call: TRBV5-1
clone_size: NA
j_call: TRBJ2-7
cdr3_aa: CASSIGSGSWGEQYF

v_call: TRBV11-2
clone_size: few
j_call: TRBJ2-7
cdr3_aa: CASSLGQGRSYEQYF

v_call: TRBV14
clone_size: NA
j_call: TRBJ2-6
cdr3_aa: CASSQIQGRAGANVLTF

v_call: TRBV15
clone_size: NA
j_call: TRBJ2-7
cdr3_aa: CATSDRDRQPREQYF

v_call: TRBV30
clone_size: NA
j_call: TRBJ2-7
cdr3_aa: CAWGTGTGRNEQYF

v_call: TRBV5-4
clone_size: few
j_call: TRBJ1-2
cdr3_aa: CASSDGPYNYGYTF

v_call: TRBV28
clone_size: few
j_call: TRBJ1-3
cdr3_aa: CASMPGGTGNTIYF

v_call: TRBV7-9
clone_size: few
j_call: TRBJ2-7
cdr3_aa: CASSVGERYEQYF

v_call: TRBV19
clone_size: NA
j_call: TRBJ1-2
cdr3_aa: CASSRTLLGDGYTF

v_call: TRBV19
clone_size: NA
j_call: TRBJ2-7
cdr3_aa: CASSIPGPGYEQYF

v_call: TRBV5-4
clone_size: once
j_call: TRBJ2-3
cdr3_aa: CASSLQGSTDTQYF

v_call: TRBV5-1
clone_size: NA
j_call: TRBJ1-1
cdr3_aa: CASSLTSGGTTEAFF

v_call: TRBV2
clone_size: once
j_call: TRBJ2-2
cdr3_aa: CASRSGRAFGELFF

v_call: TRBV7-9
clone_size: NA
j_call: TRBJ1-1
cdr3_aa: CASSGSQGANEAFF

v_call: TRBV2
clone_size: few
j_call: TRBJ1-5
cdr3_aa: CASLGQGTFQPQHF

v_call: TRBV5-4
clone_size: NA
j_call: TRBJ2-7
cdr3_aa: CASSTTGTGLHEQYF

v_call: TRBV28
clone_size: NA
j_call: TRBJ2-7
cdr3_aa: CASSSPQDRATYEQYF

v_call: TRBV18
clone_size: NA
j_call: TRBJ1-4
cdr3_aa: CASSPGAPNEKLFF

v_call: TRBV5-1
clone_size: NA
j_call: TRBJ1-3
cdr3_aa: CASSLGAGPARDTIYF

v_call: TRBV18
clone_size: few
j_call: TRBJ2-7
cdr3_aa: CASSPSRGAYEQYF

v_call: TRBV28
clone_size: NA
j_call: TRBJ1-1
cdr3_aa: CASSRLGTAPEAFF

v_call: TRBV27
clone_size: NA
j_call: TRBJ2-4
cdr3_aa: CASSRFPGQGAKNIQYF

v_call: TRBV14
clone_size: NA
j_call: TRBJ1-4
cdr3_aa: CASSLGARSSEKLFF

v_call: TRBV5-1
clone_size: NA
j_call: TRBJ2-1
cdr3_aa: CASSPPLAGGPNEQFF

v_call: TRBV7-2
clone_size: NA
j_call: TRBJ2-1
cdr3_aa: CASRGLAGFVNNEQFF

v_call: TRBV6-5
clone_size: NA
j_call: TRBJ2-7
cdr3_aa: CASKTPTGNFYEQYF